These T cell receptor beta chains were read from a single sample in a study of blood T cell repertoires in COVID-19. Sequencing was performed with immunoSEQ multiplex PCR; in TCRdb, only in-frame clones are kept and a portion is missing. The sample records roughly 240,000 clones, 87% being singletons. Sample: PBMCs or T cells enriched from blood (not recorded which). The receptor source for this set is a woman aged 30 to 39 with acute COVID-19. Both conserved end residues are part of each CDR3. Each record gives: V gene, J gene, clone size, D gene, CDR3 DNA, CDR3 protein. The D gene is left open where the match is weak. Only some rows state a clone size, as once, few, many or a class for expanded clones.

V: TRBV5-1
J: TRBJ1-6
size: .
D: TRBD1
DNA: TGCGCCAGCAGCTGGACAGGGGAGTGGGATTCACCCCTCCACTTT
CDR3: CASSWTGEWDSPLHF

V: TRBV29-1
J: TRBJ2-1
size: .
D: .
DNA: TGCAGCGCGGGAACAGGAGACAATGAGCAGTTCTTC
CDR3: CSAGTGDNEQFF

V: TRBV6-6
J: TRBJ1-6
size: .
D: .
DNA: TGTGCCATAGGACAGACCCCCAATAATTCACCCCTCCACTTT
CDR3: CAIGQTPNNSPLHF

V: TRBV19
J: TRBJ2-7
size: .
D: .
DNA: TGTGCCAGTAGTATAGGACAAGGGCTTTGGGACTCTACCGAGCAGTACTTC
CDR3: CASSIGQGLWDSTEQYF

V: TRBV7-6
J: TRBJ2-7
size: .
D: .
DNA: TGTGCCAGCAGCTTAGGGGGGCCGCTCTACGAGCAGTACTTC
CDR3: CASSLGGPLYEQYF

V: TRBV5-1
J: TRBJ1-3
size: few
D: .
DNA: TGCGCCAGCAGCACTTACGAACAGAGCTCTGGAAACACCATATATTTT
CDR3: CASSTYEQSSGNTIYF

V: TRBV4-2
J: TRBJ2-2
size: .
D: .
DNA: TGTGCCAGCAGCCAAGGGAGGGGGCGGAACACCGGGGAGCTGTTTTTT
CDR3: CASSQGRGRNTGELFF

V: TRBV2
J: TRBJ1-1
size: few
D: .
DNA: TGTGCCAGCATGGACGGACAACACACTGAAGCTTTCTTT
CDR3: CASMDGQHTEAFF

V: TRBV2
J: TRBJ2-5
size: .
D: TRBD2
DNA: TGTGCCAGCAGGACTAGCGGGGAAGAGACCCAGTACTTC
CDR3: CASRTSGEETQYF

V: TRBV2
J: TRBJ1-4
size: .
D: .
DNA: TGTGCCAGCAGTTTCGGACAGATTAATGAAAAACTGTTTTTT
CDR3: CASSFGQINEKLFF

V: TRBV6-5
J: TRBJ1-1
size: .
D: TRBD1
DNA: TGTGCCAGCAGTCTACTAATGGACAGGGGGCAAGCTTTCTTT
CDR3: CASSLLMDRGQAFF

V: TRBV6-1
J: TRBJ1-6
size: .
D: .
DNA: TGTGCCAGCAGTCAAGTCCCCGGTGGGCGAAATTCACCCCTCCACTTT
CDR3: CASSQVPGGRNSPLHF

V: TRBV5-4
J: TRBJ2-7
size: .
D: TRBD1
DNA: TGTGCCAGCAGCTTGGGTCAGGGGGCGTCCTACGAGCAGTACTTC
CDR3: CASSLGQGASYEQYF

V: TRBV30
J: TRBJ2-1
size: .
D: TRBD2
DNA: TGTGCCTGGGTCAGGACTAGCGGGGGCGGACAACGATACAATGAGCAGTTCTTC
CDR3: CAWVRTSGGGQRYNEQFF

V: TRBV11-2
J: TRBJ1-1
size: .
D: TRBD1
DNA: TGTGCCAGCAGCTTTTGGCGTATACAGGGGGCGGTCACTGAAGCTTTCTTT
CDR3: CASSFWRIQGAVTEAFF

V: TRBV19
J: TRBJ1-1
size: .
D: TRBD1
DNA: TGTGCCAGTAGTATGGCCGGACAGGGCGAGAACACTGAAGCTTTCTTT
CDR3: CASSMAGQGENTEAFF

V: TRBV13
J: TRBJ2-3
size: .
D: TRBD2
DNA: TGTGCCAGCAGCTCCCGTCCCACTAGCGCCCATCGTGAGAATACGCAGTATTTT
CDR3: CASSSRPTSAHRENTQYF

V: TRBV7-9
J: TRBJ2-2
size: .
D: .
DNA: TGTGCCAGCAGCACCTGGCGAGAGCGGCCAAACACCGGGGAGCTGTTTTTT
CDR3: CASSTWRERPNTGELFF

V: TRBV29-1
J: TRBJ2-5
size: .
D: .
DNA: TGCAGCGTTGTATTATTCAGGGATGTTCAAGAGACCCAGTACTTC
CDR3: CSVVLFRDVQETQYF

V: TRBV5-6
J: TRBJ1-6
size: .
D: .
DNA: TGTGCCAGCAGCTTCAGAAGCTCCTATAATTCACCCCTCCACTTT
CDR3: CASSFRSSYNSPLHF

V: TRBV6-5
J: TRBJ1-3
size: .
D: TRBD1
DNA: TGTGCCAGCTTTACAGGGGTGGACACCATATATTTT
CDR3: CASFTGVDTIYF

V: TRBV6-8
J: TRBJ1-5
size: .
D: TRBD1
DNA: TGTGCCAGCACCCACTTAGGGGGACAGGGACTCTATAGCAATCAGCCCCAGCATTTT
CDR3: CASTHLGGQGLYSNQPQHF

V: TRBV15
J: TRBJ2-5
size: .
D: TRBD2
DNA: TGTGCCACCAGCAGAACCTTAGCGGGGGGGCCCCTACAAGAGACCCAGTACTTC
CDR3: CATSRTLAGGPLQETQYF

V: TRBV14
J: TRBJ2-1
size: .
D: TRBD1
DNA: TGTGCCAGCAGCCAAGGGCGGGACAGGGACAATGAGCAGTTCTTC
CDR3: CASSQGRDRDNEQFF

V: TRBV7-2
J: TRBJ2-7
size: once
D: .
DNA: TGTGCCAGCAGCTTAGAGGCAGGGGCCTACGAGCAGTACTTC
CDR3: CASSLEAGAYEQYF

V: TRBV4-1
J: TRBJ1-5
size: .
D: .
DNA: TGCGCCAGCAGCCTTACAGGGTATCAGCCCCAGCATTTT
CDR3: CASSLTGYQPQHF

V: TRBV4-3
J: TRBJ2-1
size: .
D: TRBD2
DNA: TGCGCCAGCAGCAGGAACCTAGCGGGGGGCTTATACAATGAGCAGTTCTTC
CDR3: CASSRNLAGGLYNEQFF

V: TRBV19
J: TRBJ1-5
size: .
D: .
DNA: TGTGCCAGTAGTATGGGGGCAGGGGTCCCTAATCAGCCCCAGCATTTT
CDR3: CASSMGAGVPNQPQHF

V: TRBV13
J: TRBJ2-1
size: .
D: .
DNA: TGTGCCAGCAGCGAACGGACAGAATACAATGAGCAGTTCTTC
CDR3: CASSERTEYNEQFF